The clone carrying this T cell receptor (beta chain) was picked up a small number of times. Antigen specificity is unknown. J gave up 2 bases and V 5 bases, and 4 bases lay outside the gene matches. The V gene's germline CDR1 is SGHDT and CDR2 YYEEEE. The CDR3 has 14 amino acids. Method: immunoSEQ multiplex PCR; TCRdb's copy keeps in-frame clones and lacks some. The sample lists over 120,000 clones; more than 85% were seen once. These data are taken from a study of T cell responses to AZD1222 COVID-19 vaccine. Broader study findings: Spike regions recognized by vaccine-associated CD4 TCRs spanned the protein, led by 160-218 and 743-854. Clonal diversity may have been underestimated in mostly white British donors. Epitopes outside B.1.351 and B.1.1.7 mutated regions reportedly drew nearly half of spike TCRs.

The source was peripheral blood, collected 28 days after the second AZD1222 dose. The receptor comes from an adult who received the AZD1222 COVID-19 vaccine. This chain joins TRBV5-6 and TRBJ1-3; 7 bases line up with TRBD1. Here the CDR3 reads CASRPGGTGNTIYF. CDR3 nucleotides: TGTGCCAGCAGGCCAGGGGGGACTGGAAACACCATATATTTT. Complete variable domain (other parts from reference TRBV5-6 and TRBJ1-3): DAGVTQSPTHLIKTRGQQVTLRCSPKSGHDTVSWYQQALGQGPQFIFQYYEEEERQRGNFPDRFSGHQFPNYSSELNVNALLLGDSALYLCASRPGGTGNTIYFGEGSWLTVV.